This is a list of T cell receptor beta chains from one sample in a study of blood T cell repertoires in COVID-19. Method: immunoSEQ multiplex PCR; TCRdb's copy keeps in-frame clones and lacks some. The data contain about 15,000 clones, roughly 73% of them singletons. The sequenced sample consisted of peripheral blood. All receptors come from a boy between 2 and 10 years old with active or convalescent COVID-19. CDR3s include the opening cysteine and the closing phenylalanine or tryptophan. D genes are given only for firm matches. Part of the rows lack a size; the others show once, few, many or a class for expanded clones.

v_gene	abundance	j_gene	d_gene	CDR3nt	CDR3aa
TRBV3-1/TRBV3-2	.	TRBJ1-5	.	TGTGCCAGCAGCCGGGGGACTGTTAATCAGCCCCAGCATTTT	CASSRGTVNQPQHF
TRBV11-2	.	TRBJ2-3	.	TGTGCCAGCAGCTTAGCACTAGCTGGAAATACGCAGTATTTT	CASSLALAGNTQYF
TRBV18	.	TRBJ1-1	.	TGTGCCAGCTCACCGAAGGCAGGGAACACTGAAGCTTTCTTT	CASSPKAGNTEAFF
TRBV11-3	.	TRBJ2-3	TRBD2	TGTGCCAGCAGCCCGGGGGGGGGTGGCACAGATACGCAGTATTTT	CASSPGGGGTDTQYF
TRBV6-5	medium-sized	TRBJ1-6	.	TGTGCCAGCAGTTACGCCACAGGGCACCTCCACTTT	CASSYATGHLHF
TRBV19	few	TRBJ1-1	TRBD1	TGTGCCAGTAGCACCAGGGGGGCCCTCGAAGCTTTCTTT	CASSTRGALEAFF
TRBV28	.	TRBJ2-7	.	TGTGCCAGCAGTTTACCAGGGGAGTTGAAGGACTTC	CASSLPGELKDF
TRBV18	.	TRBJ2-1	TRBD2	TGTGCCAGCTCACCCGGGAGCGGGAGGGTCAATGAGCAGTTCTTC	CASSPGSGRVNEQFF
TRBV29-1	few	TRBJ1-4	TRBD1	TGCAGCGTTCGGACAGGGTCGGGTAAAAAACTGTTTTTT	CSVRTGSGKKLFF
TRBV7-2	once	TRBJ2-1	TRBD2	TGTGCCAGCACCCGCTCCTGGACTAGCGGGAGGGTGGATGAGCAGTTCTTC	CASTRSWTSGRVDEQFF
TRBV15	.	TRBJ1-2	.	TGTGCCACCAGCAGCGAAGACAGTCATCTCTATGGCTACACCTTC	CATSSEDSHLYGYTF
TRBV11-3	once	TRBJ2-5	.	TGTGCCAGCAGCTCCCAGGCGCAAGAGACCCAGTACTTC	CASSSQAQETQYF
TRBV20-1	.	TRBJ1-2	.	TGCAGTGCTATGCGCACCCATGGCTACACCTTC	CSAMRTHGYTF
TRBV12-3/TRBV12-4	.	TRBJ1-3	.	TGTGCCAGCACTATCGGAAACACCATATATTTT	CASTIGNTIYF
TRBV11-2	once	TRBJ2-5	.	TGTGCCAGCAGAAACAACGGGGGACCAGGTTGGGAGACCCAGTACTTC	CASRNNGGPGWETQYF
TRBV29-1	.	TRBJ2-7	.	TGCAGCGTTGTTGCATCCAGCTCCTACGAGCAGTACTTC	CSVVASSSYEQYF
TRBV19	few	TRBJ1-1	.	TGTGCCACTACGGACAGTATGAACACTGAAGCTTTCTTT	CATTDSMNTEAFF
TRBV7-9	.	TRBJ2-3	TRBD2	TGTGCCAGCAGTCGAAGTAAGGCGGGAGGAGCAGATACGCAGTATTTT	CASSRSKAGGADTQYF
TRBV10-3	few	TRBJ1-4	.	TGTGCCATCAGTGACAGGGCAACTAATGAAAAACTGTTTTTT	CAISDRATNEKLFF
TRBV5-1	.	TRBJ2-1	TRBD2	TGCGCCAGCAGCCCCCAGGCGGGGACTAGCGGGTACAATGAGCAGTTCTTC	CASSPQAGTSGYNEQFF
TRBV2	.	TRBJ2-7	.	TGTGCCAGCAGTTCAAAAGGACAGTCCTCCTACGAGCAGTACTTC	CASSSKGQSSYEQYF
TRBV6-1	.	TRBJ1-5	.	TGTGCCAGCAGTGAAAACCAGGGCGGTCAGCCCCAGCATTTT	CASSENQGGQPQHF
TRBV6-6	once	TRBJ2-1	TRBD2	TGTGCCAGCAGTCACAACCAGGGGGTGGTGCTAGCGGGAATGGGCAATGAGCAGTTCTTC	CASSHNQGVVLAGMGNEQFF
TRBV19	.	TRBJ2-2	.	TGTGCCACCGCTCTTTATCGGACAGATAGCGGGGAGCTGTTTTTT	CATALYRTDSGELFF
TRBV7-2	.	TRBJ2-3	TRBD2	TGTGCCAGCAGCTTAGATTATACGGGGGGGTACACAGATACGCAGTATTTT	CASSLDYTGGYTDTQYF
TRBV28	.	TRBJ2-7	TRBD1	TGTGCCAGCAGTCTCTCGACAGGGGGTCTGAACTCCTACGAGCAGTACTTC	CASSLSTGGLNSYEQYF
TRBV30	.	TRBJ2-3	TRBD2	TGTGCCTGGAGTGTAGCGGGAGGAGCAGATACGCAGTATTTT	CAWSVAGGADTQYF
TRBV28	.	TRBJ2-5	TRBD2	TGTGCCAGCGCCCTGACGAGCGGGAGAGGGTTGAAGGAGACCCAGTACTTC	CASALTSGRGLKETQYF
TRBV27	.	TRBJ1-2	.	TGTGCCAGCAGTACAATGGGGGGTCGGCCCTATGGCTACACCTTC	CASSTMGGRPYGYTF